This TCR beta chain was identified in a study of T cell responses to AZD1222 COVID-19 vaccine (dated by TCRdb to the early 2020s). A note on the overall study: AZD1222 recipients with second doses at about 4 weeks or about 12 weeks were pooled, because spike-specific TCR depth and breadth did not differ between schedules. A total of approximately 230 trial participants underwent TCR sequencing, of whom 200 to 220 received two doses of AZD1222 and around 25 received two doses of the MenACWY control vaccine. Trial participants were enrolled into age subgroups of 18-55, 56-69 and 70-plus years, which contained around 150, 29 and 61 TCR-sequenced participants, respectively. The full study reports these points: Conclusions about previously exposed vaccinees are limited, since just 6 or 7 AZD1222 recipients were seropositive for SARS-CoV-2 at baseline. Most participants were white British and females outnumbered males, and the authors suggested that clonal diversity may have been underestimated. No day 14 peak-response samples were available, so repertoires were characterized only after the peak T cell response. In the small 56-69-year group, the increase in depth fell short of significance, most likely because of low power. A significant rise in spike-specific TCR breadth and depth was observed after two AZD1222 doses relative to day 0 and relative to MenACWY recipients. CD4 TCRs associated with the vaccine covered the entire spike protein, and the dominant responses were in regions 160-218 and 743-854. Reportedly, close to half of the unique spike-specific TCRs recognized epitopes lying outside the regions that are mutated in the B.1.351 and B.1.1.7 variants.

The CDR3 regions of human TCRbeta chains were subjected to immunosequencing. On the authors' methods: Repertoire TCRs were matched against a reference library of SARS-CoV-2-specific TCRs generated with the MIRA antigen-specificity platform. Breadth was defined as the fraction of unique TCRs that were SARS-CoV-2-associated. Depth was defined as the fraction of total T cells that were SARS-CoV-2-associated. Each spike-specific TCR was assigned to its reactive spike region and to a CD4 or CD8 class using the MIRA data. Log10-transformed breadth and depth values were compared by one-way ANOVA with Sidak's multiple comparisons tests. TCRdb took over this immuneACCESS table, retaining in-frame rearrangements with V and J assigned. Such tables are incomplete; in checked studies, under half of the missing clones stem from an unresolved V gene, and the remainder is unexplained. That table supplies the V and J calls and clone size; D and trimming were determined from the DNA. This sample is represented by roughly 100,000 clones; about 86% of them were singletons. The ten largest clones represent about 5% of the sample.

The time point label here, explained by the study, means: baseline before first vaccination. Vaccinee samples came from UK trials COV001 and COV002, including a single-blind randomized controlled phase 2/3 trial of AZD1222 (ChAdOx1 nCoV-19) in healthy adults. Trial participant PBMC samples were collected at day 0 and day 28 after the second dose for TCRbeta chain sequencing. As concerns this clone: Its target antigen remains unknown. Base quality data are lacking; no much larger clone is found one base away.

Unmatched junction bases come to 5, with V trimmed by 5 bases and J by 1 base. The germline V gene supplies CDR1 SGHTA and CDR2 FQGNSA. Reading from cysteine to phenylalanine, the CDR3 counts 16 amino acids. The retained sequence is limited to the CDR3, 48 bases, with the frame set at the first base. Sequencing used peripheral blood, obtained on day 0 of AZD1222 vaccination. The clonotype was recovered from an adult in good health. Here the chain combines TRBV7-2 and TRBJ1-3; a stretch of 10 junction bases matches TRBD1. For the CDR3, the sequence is CASSAGQGESGNTIYF. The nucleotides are TGTGCCAGCAGCGCCGGACAGGGGGAGTCTGGAAACACCATATATTTT.